These T cell receptor beta chains were read from a single sample in a study of blood T cells in healthy people across ages. MiXCR, applied by TCRdb to the 5' RACE reads, yields one record per CDR3 protein. The table records about 730,000 distinct CDR3 sequences, 43% of them present only once. Sequencing input: blood. These TCRs come from an older woman in good health. CDR3s include the opening cysteine and the closing phenylalanine or tryptophan. D genes are given only for firm matches. Clone sizes are given selectively: once, few, many, or a class where the clone is expanded.

TRBJ2-5	-	-	TRBV6-1	CATQDYPQETQYF	TGTGCCACCCAAGACTACCCTCAAGAGACCCAGTACTTC
TRBJ2-1	TRBD2	few	TRBV25-1	CASSKAGGDNEQFF	TGTGCCAGCAGTAAGGCGGGGGGAGACAATGAGCAGTTCTTC
TRBJ2-6	TRBD1	-	TRBV6-2/TRBV6-3	CASSYSTDRGGSGANVLTF	TGTGCCAGCAGTTACTCGACAGACAGGGGGGGTTCTGGGGCCAACGTCCTGACTTTC
TRBJ2-1	-	-	TRBV12-3/TRBV12-4	CASAGGPSYNEQFF	TGTGCCAGCGCTGGGGGCCCTTCCTACAATGAGCAGTTCTTC
TRBJ2-3	TRBD1	-	TRBV6-1	CASSGPGTGGIDTQYF	TGTGCCAGCAGTGGCCCGGGGACAGGGGGCATAGATACGCAGTATTTT
TRBJ2-6	TRBD2	-	TRBV4-3	CASSLRLAGVSGANVLTF	TGCGCCAGCAGCCTAAGACTAGCGGGAGTATCAGGGGCCAACGTCCTGACTTTC
TRBJ2-3	-	-	TRBV3-1	CASSRVAGQDTQYF	TGTGCCAGCAGCCGAGTTGCAGGGCAAGATACGCAGTATTTT
TRBJ2-7	TRBD2	many	TRBV6-1	CASSAGGGYEQYF	TGTGCCAGCAGTGCTGGGGGAGGGTACGAGCAGTACTTC
TRBJ2-7	-	many	TRBV30	CAWRWDTDSEQYF	TGTGCCTGGAGATGGGACACGGACAGCGAGCAGTACTTC
TRBJ2-5	-	-	TRBV6-6	CASSYEGFQTETQYF	TGTGCCAGCAGTTACGAGGGATTCCAGACGGAGACCCAGTACTTC
TRBJ2-5	-	many	TRBV10-3	CATGDGYQETQYF	TGTGCCACGGGGGACGGGTACCAAGAGACCCAGTACTTC
TRBJ2-3	-	-	TRBV7-2	CASSGRRSDTQYF	TGTGCCAGCAGCGGCCGCAGGTCAGATACGCAGTATTTT
TRBJ1-1	TRBD1	-	TRBV27	CASSLPTRTGASEAFF	TGTGCCAGCAGTTTACCGACCCGGACAGGGGCCTCTGAAGCTTTCTTT
TRBJ2-7	-	many	TRBV7-9	CASSLAWDEQYF	TGTGCCAGCAGCTTAGCTTGGGACGAGCAGTACTTC
TRBJ1-2	-	many	TRBV12-3/TRBV12-4	CASTKQGFNYGYTF	TGTGCCAGCACCAAACAGGGATTTAACTATGGCTACACCTTC
TRBJ2-5	-	-	TRBV28	CASTTLGETQYF	TGTGCCAGCACCACCTTGGGGGAGACCCAGTACTTC
TRBJ2-5	TRBD2	-	TRBV7-2	CASSLGVAGGGQETQYF	TGTGCCAGCAGCTTAGGTGTAGCGGGAGGGGGACAAGAGACCCAGTACTTC
TRBJ2-5	TRBD2	-	TRBV5-1	CASSLDREGQETQYF	TGCGCCAGCAGCTTGGACCGGGAGGGCCAAGAGACCCAGTACTTC
TRBJ1-1	-	many	TRBV11-2	CASSFERGEAFF	TGTGCCAGCAGCTTCGAGAGGGGTGAAGCTTTCTTT
TRBJ2-1	-	many	TRBV6-1	CASNKAGLNYNEQFF	TGTGCCAGCAACAAGGCGGGACTTAACTACAATGAGCAGTTCTTC
TRBJ2-7	TRBD1	-	TRBV27	CASSADRGQKAEQYF	TGTGCCAGCAGTGCGGACAGGGGGCAAAAGGCCGAGCAGTACTTC
TRBJ2-7	-	-	TRBV20-1	CSAIGLVGDEQYF	TGCAGTGCTATCGGGTTGGTTGGAGACGAGCAGTACTTC
TRBJ2-7	TRBD1	-	TRBV5-1	CASSIGQGVTYEQYF	TGCGCCAGCAGCATAGGACAGGGTGTGACCTACGAGCAGTACTTC
TRBJ2-7	-	few	TRBV5-6	CASSLRGGPYEQYF	TGTGCCAGCAGCTTGCGGGGCGGCCCCTACGAGCAGTACTTC
TRBJ2-7	-	-	TRBV20-1	CSAIHYEQYF	TGCAGTGCTATTCACTACGAGCAGTACTTC
TRBJ2-5	-	-	TRBV18	CASSPGDRSKEQYF	TGTGCCAGCTCACCGGGAGACCGGTCCAAAGAGCAGTACTTC
TRBJ2-7	TRBD2	-	TRBV20-1	CSARDSASGGPYEQYF	TGCAGTGCTAGAGATTCGGCTAGCGGGGGGCCCTACGAGCAGTACTTC
TRBJ2-5	TRBD1	-	TRBV5-1	CASSLYGTGQETQYF	TGCGCCAGCAGCTTATACGGGACAGGACAAGAGACCCAGTACTTC
TRBJ2-1	TRBD2	-	TRBV9	CASSVRAGGGTQETQFF	TGTGCCAGCAGCGTACGAGCCGGCGGGGGGACTCAAGAGACCCAGTTCTTC
TRBJ2-1	-	-	TRBV4-1	CASSQDSPSSYNEQFF	TGCGCCAGCAGCCAAGACAGCCCAAGCTCCTACAATGAGCAGTTCTTC
TRBJ1-4	-	many	TRBV13	CASSPGQNDEGEKLFF	TGTGCCAGCAGCCCCGGACAGAACGATGAAGGTGAAAAACTGTTTTTT
TRBJ2-5	TRBD2	few	TRBV4-2	CASSQSTTSPQETQYF	TGTGCCAGCAGCCAAAGTACGACTAGCCCTCAAGAGACCCAGTACTTC
TRBJ2-7	-	-	TRBV28	CTSSFFGGPSYEQYF	TGTACCAGCAGTTTTTTCGGGGGCCCTTCCTACGAGCAGTACTTC
TRBJ2-3	TRBD1	-	TRBV12-3/TRBV12-4	CASSLTGINTDTQYF	TGTGCCAGCAGTCTGACAGGGATAAACACAGATACGCAGTATTTT
TRBJ2-3	-	-	TRBV9	CASGPGADTQYF	TGTGCCAGCGGTCCGGGGGCAGATACGCAGTATTTT
TRBJ1-4	-	few	TRBV2	CASSDREKLFF	TGTGCCAGCAGTGACCGGGAAAAACTGTTTTTT
TRBJ2-3	TRBD1	-	TRBV11-2	CASSLVGTAGDTQYF	TGTGCCAGCAGCTTAGTCGGGACAGCTGGGGATACGCAGTATTTT
TRBJ2-6	TRBD1	few	TRBV20-1	CSAARTGGTGANVLTF	TGCAGTGCTGCCCGGACAGGGGGAACTGGGGCCAACGTCCTGACTTTC
TRBJ1-2	TRBD1	-	TRBV20-1	CSARVTATTGTYGYTF	TGCAGTGCTAGGGTGACGGCCACGACAGGGACCTATGGCTACACCTTC
TRBJ2-1	-	-	TRBV29-1	CSAIYLNNEQFF	TGCAGCGCAATCTATTTGAACAATGAGCAGTTCTTC
TRBJ2-5	TRBD1	few	TRBV20-1	CSARDPWTGPQETQYF	TGCAGTGCTAGAGATCCCTGGACAGGGCCCCAAGAGACCCAGTACTTC
TRBJ1-6	-	-	TRBV25-1	CASSENLNNSPLHF	TGTGCCAGCAGTGAAAATCTGAATAATTCACCCCTCCACTTT
TRBJ2-3	TRBD2	many	TRBV29-1	CSVASGRGADTQYF	TGCAGCGTTGCTAGCGGGAGGGGGGCAGATACGCAGTATTTT
TRBJ2-3	-	once	TRBV7-2	CASSLVGASANTQYF	TGTGCCAGCAGCTTAGTGGGGGCTAGTGCGAATACGCAGTATTTT